The rows below give T cell receptor beta chains drawn from one sample of a study of T-cell memory formation after mild COVID-19. TCRdb called the 5' RACE reads again in MiXCR, with one record for every CDR3 protein. The repertoire holds fewer than 250,000 distinct CDR3 sequences, around 30% seen once, with roughly an eighth in the top ten. Specimen: PBMCs or a T cell subset sorted from them (not recorded which). The origin of the receptors is an adult woman who had mild COVID-19 (a few samples of this study predate the infection). Cell type and time point are not known. Each CDR3 is given with its conserved first and last residue. A D gene is named only where the DNA matches it firmly. Only some rows state a clone size, as once, few, many or a class for expanded clones.

CDR3: CASSPTATGWETQYF
DNA: TGTGCCAGCTCACCAACGGCGACAGGGTGGGAGACCCAGTACTTC
V: TRBV18
size: NA
J: TRBJ2-5
D: TRBD1

CDR3: CASSSGPYTGELFF
DNA: TGTGCCAGTAGTTCCGGTCCTTACACCGGGGAGCTGTTTTTT
V: TRBV19
size: NA
J: TRBJ2-2
D: NA

CDR3: CASGIGTSGGQEQFF
DNA: TGTGCCAGCGGAATCGGGACTAGCGGGGGTCAGGAGCAGTTCTTC
V: TRBV6-2/TRBV6-3
size: few
J: TRBJ2-1
D: TRBD2

CDR3: CASSLDIFTEAFF
DNA: TGTGCCAGCAGCCTCGACATTTTCACTGAAGCTTTCTTT
V: TRBV5-5
size: few
J: TRBJ1-1
D: NA

CDR3: CASSSPAGQGSAGELFF
DNA: TGTGCCAGCAGTTCTCCCGCAGGACAGGGATCGGCCGGGGAGCTGTTTTTT
V: TRBV6-5
size: once
J: TRBJ2-2
D: TRBD1

CDR3: CASSAGPQGPYNEQFF
DNA: TGTGCCAGCAGTGCGGGCCCTCAAGGCCCCTACAATGAGCAGTTCTTC
V: TRBV12-3/TRBV12-4
size: once
J: TRBJ2-1
D: NA

CDR3: CASSYPGQGANEQFF
DNA: TGTGCCAGCAGCTATCCGGGACAGGGAGCGAATGAGCAGTTCTTC
V: TRBV7-9
size: few
J: TRBJ2-1
D: TRBD1

CDR3: CSGYTGTGGGYGYTF
DNA: TGCAGCGGATATACCGGGACAGGGGGCGGCTATGGCTACACCTTC
V: TRBV29-1
size: NA
J: TRBJ1-2
D: TRBD1

CDR3: CATSDTTGGAGNEQFF
DNA: TGTGCCACCAGTGACACTACAGGGGGCGCAGGCAATGAGCAGTTCTTC
V: TRBV24-1
size: few
J: TRBJ2-1
D: TRBD1

CDR3: CAISEGQSNQPQHF
DNA: TGTGCCATCAGTGAGGGACAAAGCAATCAGCCCCAGCATTTT
V: TRBV10-3
size: NA
J: TRBJ1-5
D: NA

CDR3: CATYTPYGYTF
DNA: TGTGCCACCTACACCCCTTATGGCTACACCTTC
V: TRBV19
size: NA
J: TRBJ1-2
D: NA

CDR3: CASSLGLAGALGEQFF
DNA: TGTGCCAGCAGCTTAGGGCTAGCGGGAGCATTAGGTGAGCAGTTCTTC
V: TRBV7-3
size: NA
J: TRBJ2-1
D: TRBD2

CDR3: CASTGGEWREQYF
DNA: TGTGCCAGCACCGGCGGAGAGTGGAGAGAGCAGTACTTC
V: TRBV6-2/TRBV6-3
size: NA
J: TRBJ2-7
D: NA

CDR3: CSAREGSGGIDTQYF
DNA: TGCAGTGCTAGAGAGGGTAGCGGGGGTATAGATACGCAGTATTTT
V: TRBV20-1
size: NA
J: TRBJ2-3
D: TRBD2

CDR3: CAWRVPAYEQYF
DNA: TGTGCCTGGAGAGTGCCCGCCTACGAGCAGTACTTC
V: TRBV30
size: few
J: TRBJ2-7
D: NA

CDR3: CASSRLAGPYNEQFF
DNA: TGTGCCAGCAGCCGACTAGCGGGGCCCTACAATGAGCAGTTCTTC
V: TRBV7-3
size: NA
J: TRBJ2-1
D: TRBD2

CDR3: CASSLWAGQETQYF
DNA: TGCGCCAGCAGCCTATGGGCAGGGCAAGAGACCCAGTACTTC
V: TRBV5-1
size: NA
J: TRBJ2-5
D: NA

CDR3: CASSLKRPTGELFF
DNA: TGTGCCAGCAGCTTAAAGCGGCCCACCGGGGAGCTGTTTTTT
V: TRBV7-8
size: few
J: TRBJ2-2
D: NA

CDR3: CASSLSFGVPEGYTF
DNA: TGTGCCAGCAGTTTATCGTTCGGGGTGCCCGAGGGCTACACCTTC
V: TRBV27
size: NA
J: TRBJ1-2
D: NA

CDR3: CASRPGLAGGQTYNEQFF
DNA: TGTGCCAGCAGACCGGGACTAGCGGGAGGACAGACCTACAATGAGCAGTTCTTC
V: TRBV12-3/TRBV12-4
size: few
J: TRBJ2-1
D: TRBD2

CDR3: CASSLGRRVMNTEAFF
DNA: TGTGCCAGCAGCTTAGGTAGGAGGGTCATGAACACTGAAGCTTTCTTT
V: TRBV13
size: NA
J: TRBJ1-1
D: NA

CDR3: CSAGAGQSNQPQHF
DNA: TGCAGTGCGGGGGCCGGACAAAGCAATCAGCCCCAGCATTTT
V: TRBV20-1
size: NA
J: TRBJ1-5
D: NA

CDR3: CASSQVGGKLYEQYF
DNA: TGCGCCAGCAGCCAAGTTGGTGGAAAACTGTACGAGCAGTACTTC
V: TRBV4-1
size: many
J: TRBJ2-7
D: NA

CDR3: CASSSVGMSKNIQYF
DNA: TGTGCCAGCAGCTCCGTGGGGATGTCCAAAAACATTCAGTACTTC
V: TRBV7-8
size: few
J: TRBJ2-4
D: NA

CDR3: CSARSGTSGRTDTQYF
DNA: TGCAGTGCGCGATCCGGGACTAGCGGCCGCACAGATACGCAGTATTTT
V: TRBV20-1
size: NA
J: TRBJ2-3
D: TRBD2

CDR3: CASSPPGRDIQYF
DNA: TGTGCCAGCTCACCACCAGGTCGAGACATTCAGTACTTC
V: TRBV18
size: NA
J: TRBJ2-4
D: NA

CDR3: CASSLEGGVTEAFF
DNA: TGTGCCAGCAGCCTGGAGGGAGGGGTCACTGAAGCTTTCTTT
V: TRBV7-2
size: NA
J: TRBJ1-1
D: NA

CDR3: CSARGSDRLNSPLHF
DNA: TGCAGTGCTAGAGGGTCGGACAGGTTAAATTCACCCCTCCACTTT
V: TRBV20-1
size: NA
J: TRBJ1-6
D: TRBD1

CDR3: CASSHWGRDLDEQYF
DNA: TGTGCCAGCAGCCATTGGGGCAGGGATTTGGACGAGCAGTACTTC
V: TRBV4-2
size: few
J: TRBJ2-7
D: NA

CDR3: CASSLDWTDDMNTEAFF
DNA: TGTGCCAGCAGCTTAGATTGGACAGACGACATGAACACTGAAGCTTTCTTT
V: TRBV11-2
size: NA
J: TRBJ1-1
D: NA

CDR3: CASGLGYNEQFF
DNA: TGTGCTAGTGGTTTGGGATACAATGAGCAGTTCTTC
V: TRBV12-5
size: NA
J: TRBJ2-1
D: NA